The rows below give T cell receptor beta chains drawn from one sample of a study of T cells in Graves' hyperthyroidism and ophthalmopathy. TCRdb reprocessed the multiplex PCR reads with MiXCR, giving one entry per CDR3 protein. Of about 640,000 distinct CDR3 sequences listed, less than 25% are singletons. Sequencing was carried out using blood. Source of these receptors: a man aged 25 to 40 with Graves' ophthalmopathy. Each CDR3 is given with its conserved first and last residue. D genes are given only for firm matches. Rows may omit the clone size; those that give it use once, few, many or a size class.

>TRBJ2-5|.|.|TRBV30
CAWSRQTQETQYF
TGTGCCTGGAGTCGGCAGACCCAAGAGACCCAGTACTTC
>TRBJ2-7|.|.|TRBV28
CASSSFSARGYEQYF
TGTGCCAGCAGTTCCTTCTCCGCGCGGGGTTACGAGCAGTACTTC
>TRBJ1-5|many|.|TRBV12-3/TRBV12-4
CASSLAPGGQPQHF
TGTGCCAGCAGTTTAGCCCCCGGCGGTCAGCCCCAGCATTTT
>TRBJ2-5|many|TRBD2|TRBV9
CASSALASETQYF
TGTGCCAGCAGCGCACTAGCGTCAGAGACCCAGTACTTC
>TRBJ2-7|few|TRBD1|TRBV29-1
CSGGQGGAGEQYF
TGCAGCGGAGGACAGGGGGGAGCGGGGGAGCAGTACTTC
>TRBJ2-3|once|.|TRBV28
CASSLGGRLTDTQYF
TGTGCCAGCAGTTTAGGAGGGCGGCTCACAGATACGCAGTATTTT
>TRBJ2-2|many|TRBD2|TRBV28
CASSLTGLAGIAGELFF
TGTGCCAGCAGTCTAACCGGACTAGCGGGAATCGCCGGGGAGCTGTTTTTT
>TRBJ1-5|.|.|TRBV7-9
CASSLGTAPDQPQHF
TGTGCCAGCAGCTTAGGGACGGCGCCCGATCAGCCCCAGCATTTT
>TRBJ2-1|.|TRBD2|TRBV5-1
CASIGRGNEQFF
TGCGCCAGCATCGGGAGGGGGAATGAGCAGTTCTTC
>TRBJ2-7|.|.|TRBV6-2/TRBV6-3
CASSWGSNFWEQYF
TGTGCCAGCAGTTGGGGCAGCAATTTTTGGGAGCAGTACTTC